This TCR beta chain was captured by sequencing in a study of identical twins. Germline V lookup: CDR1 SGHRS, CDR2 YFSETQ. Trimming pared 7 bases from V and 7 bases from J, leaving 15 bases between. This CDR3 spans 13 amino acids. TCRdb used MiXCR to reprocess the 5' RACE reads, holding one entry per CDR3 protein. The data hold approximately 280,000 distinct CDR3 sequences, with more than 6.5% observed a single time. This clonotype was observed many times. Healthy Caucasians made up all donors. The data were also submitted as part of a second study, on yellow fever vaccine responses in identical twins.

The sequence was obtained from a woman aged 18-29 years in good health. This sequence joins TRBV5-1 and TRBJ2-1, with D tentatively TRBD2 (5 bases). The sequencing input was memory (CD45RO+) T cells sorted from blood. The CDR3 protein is CASLKAGGNEQFF. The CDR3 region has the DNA TGCGCCAGCCTCAAGGCGGGCGGGAATGAGCAGTTCTTC.